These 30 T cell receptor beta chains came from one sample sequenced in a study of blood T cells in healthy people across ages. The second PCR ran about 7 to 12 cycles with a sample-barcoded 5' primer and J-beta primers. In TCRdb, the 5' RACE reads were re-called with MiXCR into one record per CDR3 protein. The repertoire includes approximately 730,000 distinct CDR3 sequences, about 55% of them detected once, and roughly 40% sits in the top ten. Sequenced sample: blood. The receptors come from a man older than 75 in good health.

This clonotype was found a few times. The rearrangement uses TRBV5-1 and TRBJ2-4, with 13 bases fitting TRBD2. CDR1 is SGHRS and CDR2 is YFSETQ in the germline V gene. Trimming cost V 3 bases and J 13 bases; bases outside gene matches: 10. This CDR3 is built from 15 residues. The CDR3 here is CASSSGTSGTGPQYF. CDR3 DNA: TGCGCCAGCAGCTCAGGGACTAGCGGGACAGGTCCCCAGTACTTC.

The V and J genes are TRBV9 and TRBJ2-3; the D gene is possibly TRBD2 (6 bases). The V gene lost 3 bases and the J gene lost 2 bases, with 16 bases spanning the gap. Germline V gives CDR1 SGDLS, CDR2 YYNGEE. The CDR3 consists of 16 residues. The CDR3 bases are TGTGCCAGCAGCGGGGAACCTGGGACTTTCACAGATACGCAGTATTTT. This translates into CASSGEPGTFTDTQYF.

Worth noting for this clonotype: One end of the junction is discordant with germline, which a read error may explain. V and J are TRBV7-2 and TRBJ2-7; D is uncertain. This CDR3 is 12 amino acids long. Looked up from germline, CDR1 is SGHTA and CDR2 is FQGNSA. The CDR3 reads CASSGSSFEQYF. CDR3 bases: TGTGCCAGCAGCGGAAGCTCCTTCGAGCAGTACTTC. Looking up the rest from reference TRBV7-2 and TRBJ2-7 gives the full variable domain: GAGVSQSPSNKVTEKGKDVELRCDPISGHTALYWYRQSLGQGLEFLIYFQGNSAPDKSGLPSDRFSAERTGGSVSTLTIQRTQQEDSAVYLCASSGSSFEQYFGPGTRLTVT.

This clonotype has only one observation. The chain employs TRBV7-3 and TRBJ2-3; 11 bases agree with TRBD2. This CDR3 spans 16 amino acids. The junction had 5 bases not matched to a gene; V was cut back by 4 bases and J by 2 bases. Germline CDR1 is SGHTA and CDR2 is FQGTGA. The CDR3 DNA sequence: TGTGCCAGCAGCTCTCTAGCGGGAGGTGCCACAGATACGCAGTATTTT. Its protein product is CASSSLAGGATDTQYF.

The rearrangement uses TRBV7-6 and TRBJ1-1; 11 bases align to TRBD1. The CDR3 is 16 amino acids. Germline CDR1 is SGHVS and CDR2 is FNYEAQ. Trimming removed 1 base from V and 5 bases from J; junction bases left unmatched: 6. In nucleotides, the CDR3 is TGTGCCAGCAGCTTAGGAGGGGGGACAGGGGGTACTGAAGCTTTCTTT. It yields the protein CASSLGGGTGGTEAFF. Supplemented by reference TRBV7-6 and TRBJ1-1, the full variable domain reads GAGVSQSPRYKVTKRGQDVALRCDPISGHVSLYWYRQALGQGPEFLTYFNYEAQQDKSGLPNDRFSAERPEGSISTLTIQRTEQRDSAMYRCASSLGGGTGGTEAFFGQGTRLTVV.

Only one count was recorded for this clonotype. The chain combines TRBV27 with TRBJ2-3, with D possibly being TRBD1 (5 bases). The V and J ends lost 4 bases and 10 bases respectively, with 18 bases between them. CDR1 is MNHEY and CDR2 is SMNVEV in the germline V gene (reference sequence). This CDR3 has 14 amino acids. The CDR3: CASSSIALTGSQYF. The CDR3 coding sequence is TGTGCCAGCAGTTCTATCGCACTCACAGGTTCGCAGTATTTT.

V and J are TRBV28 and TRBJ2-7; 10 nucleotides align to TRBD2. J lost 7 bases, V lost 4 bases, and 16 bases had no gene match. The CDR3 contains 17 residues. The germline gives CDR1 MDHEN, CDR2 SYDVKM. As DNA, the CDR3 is TGTGCCAGCAGTTCCCCGGGACTAGCGAGGCCCCACAATGAGCAGTACTTC. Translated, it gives CASSSPGLARPHNEQYF.

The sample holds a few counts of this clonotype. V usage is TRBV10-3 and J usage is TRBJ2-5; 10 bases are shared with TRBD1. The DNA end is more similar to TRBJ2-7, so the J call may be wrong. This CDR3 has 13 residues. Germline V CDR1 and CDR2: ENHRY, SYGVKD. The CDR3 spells CAIRGDRGGEQYF. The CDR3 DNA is TGTGCCATCAGGGGGGACAGGGGTGGCGAGCAGTACTTC.

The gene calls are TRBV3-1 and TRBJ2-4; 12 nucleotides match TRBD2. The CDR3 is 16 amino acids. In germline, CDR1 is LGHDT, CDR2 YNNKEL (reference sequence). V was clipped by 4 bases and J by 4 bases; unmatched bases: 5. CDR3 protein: CASSPLAGGRKNIQYF. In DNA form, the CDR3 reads TGTGCCAGCAGCCCGCTAGCGGGAGGGCGGAAAAACATTCAGTACTTC.

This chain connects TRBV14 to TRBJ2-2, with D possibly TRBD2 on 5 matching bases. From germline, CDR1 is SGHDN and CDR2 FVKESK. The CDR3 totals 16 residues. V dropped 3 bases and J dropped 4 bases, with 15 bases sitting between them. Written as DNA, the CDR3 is TGTGCCAGCAGCCAGACCCAGCGGCAGCCCACCGGGGAGCTGTTTTTT. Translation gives CASSQTQRQPTGELFF.

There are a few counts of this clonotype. The CDR3, as DNA: TGTGCCAGCACCCTCGAGCGGGTAGAAGAGACCCAGTACTTC. Translation gives CASTLERVEETQYF. J is TRBJ2-5 and V is TRBV2; possible D gene TRBD2, 6 bases. Trimming removed 7 bases at V and 3 bases at J, with 15 bases between. The CDR3 sequence is 14 residues long. Germline CDR1 is SNHLY and CDR2 is FYNNEI.

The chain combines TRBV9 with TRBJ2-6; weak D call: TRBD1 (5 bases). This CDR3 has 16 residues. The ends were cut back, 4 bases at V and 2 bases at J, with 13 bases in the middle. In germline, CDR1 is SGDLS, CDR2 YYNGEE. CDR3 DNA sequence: TGTGCCAGCAGCCAAACCGGCAGGGCTGGGGCCAACGTCCTGACTTTC. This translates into CASSQTGRAGANVLTF.

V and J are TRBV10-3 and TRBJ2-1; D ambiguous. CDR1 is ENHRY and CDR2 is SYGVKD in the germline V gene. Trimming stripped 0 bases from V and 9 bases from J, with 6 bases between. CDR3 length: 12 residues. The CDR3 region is CAISESPVEQFF. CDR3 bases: TGTGCCATCAGTGAGTCTCCCGTTGAGCAGTTCTTC.

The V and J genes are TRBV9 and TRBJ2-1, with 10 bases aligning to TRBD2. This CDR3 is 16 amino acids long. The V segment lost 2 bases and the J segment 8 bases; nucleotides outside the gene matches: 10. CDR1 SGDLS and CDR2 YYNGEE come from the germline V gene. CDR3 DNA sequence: TGTGCCAGCAGCGTGGGGGGGCTAGCGGGAGTAGATGAGCAGTTCTTC. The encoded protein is CASSVGGLAGVDEQFF.

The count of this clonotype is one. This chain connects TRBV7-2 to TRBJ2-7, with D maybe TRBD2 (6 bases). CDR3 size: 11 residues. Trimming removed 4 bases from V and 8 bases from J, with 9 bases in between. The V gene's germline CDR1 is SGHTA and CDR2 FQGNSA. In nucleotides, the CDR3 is TGTGCCAGCAGCTCCGGGGGTAAGCAGTACTTC. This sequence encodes CASSSGGKQYF.

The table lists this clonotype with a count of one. This chain's CDR3 is CASRGGTLSSYNSPLHF. CDR3 coding DNA: TGTGCCAGCAGAGGCGGGACGTTGAGCTCCTATAATTCACCCCTCCACTTT. The genes are TRBV2 and TRBJ1-6; perhaps TRBD1 as D (5 bases). The CDR3 is 17 amino acids. Per germline, CDR1 SNHLY and CDR2 FYNNEI. V was trimmed by 6 bases and J by 0 bases, leaving 15 bases between them.

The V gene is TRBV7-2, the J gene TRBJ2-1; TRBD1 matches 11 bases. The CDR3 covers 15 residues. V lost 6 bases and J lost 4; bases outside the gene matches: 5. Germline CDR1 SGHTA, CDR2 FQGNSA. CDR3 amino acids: CASRTGTGGYNEQFF. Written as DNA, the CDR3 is TGTGCCAGCAGGACCGGGACAGGGGGTTACAATGAGCAGTTCTTC.

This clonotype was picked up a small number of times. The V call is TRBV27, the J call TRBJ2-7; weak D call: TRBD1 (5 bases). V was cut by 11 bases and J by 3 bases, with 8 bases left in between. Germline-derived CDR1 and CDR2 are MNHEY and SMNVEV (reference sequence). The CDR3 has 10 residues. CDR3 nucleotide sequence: TGTGCCGGGGCCTACTACGAGCAGTACTTC. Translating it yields CAGAYYEQYF.

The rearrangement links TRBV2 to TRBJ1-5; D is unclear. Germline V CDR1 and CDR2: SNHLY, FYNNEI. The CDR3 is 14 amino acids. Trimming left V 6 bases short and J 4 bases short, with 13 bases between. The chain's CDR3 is CASSPDVLNQPQHF. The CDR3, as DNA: TGTGCCAGCAGCCCGGATGTTTTGAATCAGCCCCAGCATTTT.

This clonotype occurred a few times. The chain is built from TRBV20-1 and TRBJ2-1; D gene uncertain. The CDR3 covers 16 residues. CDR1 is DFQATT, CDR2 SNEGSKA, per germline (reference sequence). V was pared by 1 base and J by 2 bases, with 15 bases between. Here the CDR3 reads CSARAQRRATYNEQFF. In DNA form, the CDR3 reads TGCAGTGCTAGAGCACAGCGTAGGGCCACCTACAATGAGCAGTTCTTC.

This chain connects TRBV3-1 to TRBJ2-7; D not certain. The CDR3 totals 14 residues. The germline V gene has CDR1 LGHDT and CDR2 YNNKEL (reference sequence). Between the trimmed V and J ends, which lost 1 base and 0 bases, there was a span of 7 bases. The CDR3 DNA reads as TGTGCCAGCAGCCAAGGACGAGCCTCCTACGAGCAGTACTTC. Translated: CASSQGRASYEQYF.

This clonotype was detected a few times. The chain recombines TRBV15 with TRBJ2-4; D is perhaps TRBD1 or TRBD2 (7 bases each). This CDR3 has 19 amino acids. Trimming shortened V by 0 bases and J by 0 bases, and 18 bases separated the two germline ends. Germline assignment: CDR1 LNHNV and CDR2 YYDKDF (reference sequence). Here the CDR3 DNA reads TGTGCCACCAGCAGAGATCGGGGGGACAGTGTACTAGCCAAAAACATTCAGTACTTC. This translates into CATSRDRGDSVLAKNIQYF.

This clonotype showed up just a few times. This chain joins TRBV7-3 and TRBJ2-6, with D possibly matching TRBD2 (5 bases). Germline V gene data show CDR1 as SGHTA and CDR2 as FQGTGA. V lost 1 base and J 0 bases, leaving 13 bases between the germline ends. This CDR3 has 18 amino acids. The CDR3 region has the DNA TGTGCCAGCAGCTTAAGTCGCGGGTCGACCTCTGGGGCCAACGTCCTGACTTTC. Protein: CASSLSRGSTSGANVLTF.

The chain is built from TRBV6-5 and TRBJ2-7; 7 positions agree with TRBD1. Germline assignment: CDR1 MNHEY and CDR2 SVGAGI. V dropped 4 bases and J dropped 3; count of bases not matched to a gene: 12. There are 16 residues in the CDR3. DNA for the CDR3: TGTGCCAGCAGTTGCCGCGACAGGGTGACTTGCTACGAGCAGTACTTC. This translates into CASSCRDRVTCYEQYF.

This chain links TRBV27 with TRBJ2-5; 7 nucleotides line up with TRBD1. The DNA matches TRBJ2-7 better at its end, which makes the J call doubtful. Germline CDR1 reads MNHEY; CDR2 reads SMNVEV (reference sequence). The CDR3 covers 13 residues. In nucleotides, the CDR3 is TGTGCCAGCAGTCCGACAGGGCGGCGCGAGCAGTACTTC. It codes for CASSPTGRREQYF.

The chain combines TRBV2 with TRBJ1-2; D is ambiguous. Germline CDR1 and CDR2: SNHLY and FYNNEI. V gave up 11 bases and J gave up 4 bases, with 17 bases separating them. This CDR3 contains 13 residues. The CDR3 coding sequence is TGTGCCTCGCTCGGGCTCCGGGGCTATGGCTACACCTTC. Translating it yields CASLGLRGYGYTF. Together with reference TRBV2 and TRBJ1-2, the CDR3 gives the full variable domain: EPEVTQTPSHQVTQMGQEVILRCVPISNHLYFYWYRQILGQKVEFLVSFYNNEISEKSEIFDDQFSVERPDGSNFTLKIRSTKLEDSAMYFCASLGLRGYGYTFGSGTRLTVV.

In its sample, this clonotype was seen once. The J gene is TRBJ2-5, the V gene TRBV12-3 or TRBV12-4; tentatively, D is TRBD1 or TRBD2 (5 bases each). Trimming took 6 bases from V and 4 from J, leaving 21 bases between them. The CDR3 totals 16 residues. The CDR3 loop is CASRPEAGRGTETQYF. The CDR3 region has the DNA TGTGCCAGCAGACCGGAAGCAGGGAGAGGGACAGAGACCCAGTACTTC.

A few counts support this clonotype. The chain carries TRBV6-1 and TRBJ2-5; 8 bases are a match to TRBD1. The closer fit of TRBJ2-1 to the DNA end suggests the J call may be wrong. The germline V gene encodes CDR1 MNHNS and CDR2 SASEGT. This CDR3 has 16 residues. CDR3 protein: CASSQIRGQATETQFF. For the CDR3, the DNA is TGTGCCAGCAGTCAGATCCGGGGACAGGCGACAGAGACCCAGTTCTTC.

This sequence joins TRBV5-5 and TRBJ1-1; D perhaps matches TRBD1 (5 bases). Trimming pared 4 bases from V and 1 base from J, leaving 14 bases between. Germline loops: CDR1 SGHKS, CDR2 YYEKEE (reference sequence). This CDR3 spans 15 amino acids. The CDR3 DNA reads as TGTGCCAGCAGCCCCTCCAGGGCCCCGAACACTGAAGCTTTCTTT. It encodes CASSPSRAPNTEAFF.

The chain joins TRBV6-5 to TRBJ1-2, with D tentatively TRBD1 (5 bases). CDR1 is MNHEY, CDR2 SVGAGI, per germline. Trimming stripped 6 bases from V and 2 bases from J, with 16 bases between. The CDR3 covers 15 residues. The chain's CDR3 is CASSLYRGGNYGYTF. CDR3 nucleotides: TGTGCCAGCAGCCTTTATCGCGGGGGAAACTATGGCTACACCTTC.